The present T cell receptor beta chain was sequenced within a study of identical twins. Study-level findings and limits: Instead of following the same donors, the conclusions were based on cross-sectional statistical analysis. For zero-insertion analyses, partial confounding could come from invariant MAIT and iNKT cells.

TCRdb processed the 5' RACE reads anew with MiXCR; each CDR3 protein has one entry. This sample carries around 680,000 distinct CDR3 sequences, approximately 9% of them seen once, and the ten largest clones take more than 0.75%. Every one of the donors was a healthy Caucasian. This clonotype was seen a handful of times. Its antigen remains unknown. This sample was also put to use in a study of yellow fever vaccine responses in identical twins. From that second work: The authors reported partly convergent, partly personalized vaccine responses in identical twins.

The clonotype comes from a woman aged 18-29 years in good health. The material sequenced was PBMCs.

The CDR3 nucleotides are TGTGCCAGCAGATCTTTTCCAGGACTGGCGGGCACCAATGAGCAGTTCTTC. Translating it yields CASRSFPGLAGTNEQFF. This chain connects TRBV7-2 to TRBJ2-1; TRBD2 is a possible D gene (5 bases). This CDR3 comprises 17 residues. V was shortened by 6 bases and J by 6 bases, with 24 bases between the two germline ends. Per the germline V gene, CDR1 is SGHTA and CDR2 is FQGNSA.